This T cell receptor beta chain was obtained from a study of T cell responses to AZD1222 COVID-19 vaccine. Study-wide background: Pooled together were second doses at about 4 or about 12 weeks.

The CDR3 contains 15 residues. The germline V gene encodes CDR1 SGHTA and CDR2 FQGNSA. V was pared by 3 bases and J by 1 base, with 12 bases between. Libraries were prepared by immunoSEQ multiplex PCR; TCRdb keeps only in-frame clonotypes and omits some of them. In the table there are approximately 100,000 clones, more than 75% of which are singletons. Study-level findings and limits: Among those given AZD1222, only five or six were seropositive at baseline. Among vaccine-associated CD4 TCRs, coverage spanned spike, with dominance at 160-218 and 743-854. The study found Spike-specific TCR breadth and depth rose after two AZD1222 doses.

In regard to this clone: Its specificity is not known.

The source was peripheral blood, collected on day 0 of AZD1222 vaccination. The sequence was collected from an adult in good health. This chain uses TRBV7-2 with TRBJ1-1; D is possibly TRBD1 (5 bases). CDR3 DNA sequence: TGTGCCAGCAGCTTCAGGACAAGCTCGAACACTGAAGCTTTCTTT. Translation: CASSFRTSSNTEAFF. The entire variable domain, with the rest obtained from reference TRBV7-2 and TRBJ1-1, is as follows: GAGVSQSPSNKVTEKGKDVELRCDPISGHTALYWYRQSLGQGLEFLIYFQGNSAPDKSGLPSDRFSAERTGGSVSTLTIQRTQQEDSAVYLCASSFRTSSNTEAFFGQGTRLTVV.